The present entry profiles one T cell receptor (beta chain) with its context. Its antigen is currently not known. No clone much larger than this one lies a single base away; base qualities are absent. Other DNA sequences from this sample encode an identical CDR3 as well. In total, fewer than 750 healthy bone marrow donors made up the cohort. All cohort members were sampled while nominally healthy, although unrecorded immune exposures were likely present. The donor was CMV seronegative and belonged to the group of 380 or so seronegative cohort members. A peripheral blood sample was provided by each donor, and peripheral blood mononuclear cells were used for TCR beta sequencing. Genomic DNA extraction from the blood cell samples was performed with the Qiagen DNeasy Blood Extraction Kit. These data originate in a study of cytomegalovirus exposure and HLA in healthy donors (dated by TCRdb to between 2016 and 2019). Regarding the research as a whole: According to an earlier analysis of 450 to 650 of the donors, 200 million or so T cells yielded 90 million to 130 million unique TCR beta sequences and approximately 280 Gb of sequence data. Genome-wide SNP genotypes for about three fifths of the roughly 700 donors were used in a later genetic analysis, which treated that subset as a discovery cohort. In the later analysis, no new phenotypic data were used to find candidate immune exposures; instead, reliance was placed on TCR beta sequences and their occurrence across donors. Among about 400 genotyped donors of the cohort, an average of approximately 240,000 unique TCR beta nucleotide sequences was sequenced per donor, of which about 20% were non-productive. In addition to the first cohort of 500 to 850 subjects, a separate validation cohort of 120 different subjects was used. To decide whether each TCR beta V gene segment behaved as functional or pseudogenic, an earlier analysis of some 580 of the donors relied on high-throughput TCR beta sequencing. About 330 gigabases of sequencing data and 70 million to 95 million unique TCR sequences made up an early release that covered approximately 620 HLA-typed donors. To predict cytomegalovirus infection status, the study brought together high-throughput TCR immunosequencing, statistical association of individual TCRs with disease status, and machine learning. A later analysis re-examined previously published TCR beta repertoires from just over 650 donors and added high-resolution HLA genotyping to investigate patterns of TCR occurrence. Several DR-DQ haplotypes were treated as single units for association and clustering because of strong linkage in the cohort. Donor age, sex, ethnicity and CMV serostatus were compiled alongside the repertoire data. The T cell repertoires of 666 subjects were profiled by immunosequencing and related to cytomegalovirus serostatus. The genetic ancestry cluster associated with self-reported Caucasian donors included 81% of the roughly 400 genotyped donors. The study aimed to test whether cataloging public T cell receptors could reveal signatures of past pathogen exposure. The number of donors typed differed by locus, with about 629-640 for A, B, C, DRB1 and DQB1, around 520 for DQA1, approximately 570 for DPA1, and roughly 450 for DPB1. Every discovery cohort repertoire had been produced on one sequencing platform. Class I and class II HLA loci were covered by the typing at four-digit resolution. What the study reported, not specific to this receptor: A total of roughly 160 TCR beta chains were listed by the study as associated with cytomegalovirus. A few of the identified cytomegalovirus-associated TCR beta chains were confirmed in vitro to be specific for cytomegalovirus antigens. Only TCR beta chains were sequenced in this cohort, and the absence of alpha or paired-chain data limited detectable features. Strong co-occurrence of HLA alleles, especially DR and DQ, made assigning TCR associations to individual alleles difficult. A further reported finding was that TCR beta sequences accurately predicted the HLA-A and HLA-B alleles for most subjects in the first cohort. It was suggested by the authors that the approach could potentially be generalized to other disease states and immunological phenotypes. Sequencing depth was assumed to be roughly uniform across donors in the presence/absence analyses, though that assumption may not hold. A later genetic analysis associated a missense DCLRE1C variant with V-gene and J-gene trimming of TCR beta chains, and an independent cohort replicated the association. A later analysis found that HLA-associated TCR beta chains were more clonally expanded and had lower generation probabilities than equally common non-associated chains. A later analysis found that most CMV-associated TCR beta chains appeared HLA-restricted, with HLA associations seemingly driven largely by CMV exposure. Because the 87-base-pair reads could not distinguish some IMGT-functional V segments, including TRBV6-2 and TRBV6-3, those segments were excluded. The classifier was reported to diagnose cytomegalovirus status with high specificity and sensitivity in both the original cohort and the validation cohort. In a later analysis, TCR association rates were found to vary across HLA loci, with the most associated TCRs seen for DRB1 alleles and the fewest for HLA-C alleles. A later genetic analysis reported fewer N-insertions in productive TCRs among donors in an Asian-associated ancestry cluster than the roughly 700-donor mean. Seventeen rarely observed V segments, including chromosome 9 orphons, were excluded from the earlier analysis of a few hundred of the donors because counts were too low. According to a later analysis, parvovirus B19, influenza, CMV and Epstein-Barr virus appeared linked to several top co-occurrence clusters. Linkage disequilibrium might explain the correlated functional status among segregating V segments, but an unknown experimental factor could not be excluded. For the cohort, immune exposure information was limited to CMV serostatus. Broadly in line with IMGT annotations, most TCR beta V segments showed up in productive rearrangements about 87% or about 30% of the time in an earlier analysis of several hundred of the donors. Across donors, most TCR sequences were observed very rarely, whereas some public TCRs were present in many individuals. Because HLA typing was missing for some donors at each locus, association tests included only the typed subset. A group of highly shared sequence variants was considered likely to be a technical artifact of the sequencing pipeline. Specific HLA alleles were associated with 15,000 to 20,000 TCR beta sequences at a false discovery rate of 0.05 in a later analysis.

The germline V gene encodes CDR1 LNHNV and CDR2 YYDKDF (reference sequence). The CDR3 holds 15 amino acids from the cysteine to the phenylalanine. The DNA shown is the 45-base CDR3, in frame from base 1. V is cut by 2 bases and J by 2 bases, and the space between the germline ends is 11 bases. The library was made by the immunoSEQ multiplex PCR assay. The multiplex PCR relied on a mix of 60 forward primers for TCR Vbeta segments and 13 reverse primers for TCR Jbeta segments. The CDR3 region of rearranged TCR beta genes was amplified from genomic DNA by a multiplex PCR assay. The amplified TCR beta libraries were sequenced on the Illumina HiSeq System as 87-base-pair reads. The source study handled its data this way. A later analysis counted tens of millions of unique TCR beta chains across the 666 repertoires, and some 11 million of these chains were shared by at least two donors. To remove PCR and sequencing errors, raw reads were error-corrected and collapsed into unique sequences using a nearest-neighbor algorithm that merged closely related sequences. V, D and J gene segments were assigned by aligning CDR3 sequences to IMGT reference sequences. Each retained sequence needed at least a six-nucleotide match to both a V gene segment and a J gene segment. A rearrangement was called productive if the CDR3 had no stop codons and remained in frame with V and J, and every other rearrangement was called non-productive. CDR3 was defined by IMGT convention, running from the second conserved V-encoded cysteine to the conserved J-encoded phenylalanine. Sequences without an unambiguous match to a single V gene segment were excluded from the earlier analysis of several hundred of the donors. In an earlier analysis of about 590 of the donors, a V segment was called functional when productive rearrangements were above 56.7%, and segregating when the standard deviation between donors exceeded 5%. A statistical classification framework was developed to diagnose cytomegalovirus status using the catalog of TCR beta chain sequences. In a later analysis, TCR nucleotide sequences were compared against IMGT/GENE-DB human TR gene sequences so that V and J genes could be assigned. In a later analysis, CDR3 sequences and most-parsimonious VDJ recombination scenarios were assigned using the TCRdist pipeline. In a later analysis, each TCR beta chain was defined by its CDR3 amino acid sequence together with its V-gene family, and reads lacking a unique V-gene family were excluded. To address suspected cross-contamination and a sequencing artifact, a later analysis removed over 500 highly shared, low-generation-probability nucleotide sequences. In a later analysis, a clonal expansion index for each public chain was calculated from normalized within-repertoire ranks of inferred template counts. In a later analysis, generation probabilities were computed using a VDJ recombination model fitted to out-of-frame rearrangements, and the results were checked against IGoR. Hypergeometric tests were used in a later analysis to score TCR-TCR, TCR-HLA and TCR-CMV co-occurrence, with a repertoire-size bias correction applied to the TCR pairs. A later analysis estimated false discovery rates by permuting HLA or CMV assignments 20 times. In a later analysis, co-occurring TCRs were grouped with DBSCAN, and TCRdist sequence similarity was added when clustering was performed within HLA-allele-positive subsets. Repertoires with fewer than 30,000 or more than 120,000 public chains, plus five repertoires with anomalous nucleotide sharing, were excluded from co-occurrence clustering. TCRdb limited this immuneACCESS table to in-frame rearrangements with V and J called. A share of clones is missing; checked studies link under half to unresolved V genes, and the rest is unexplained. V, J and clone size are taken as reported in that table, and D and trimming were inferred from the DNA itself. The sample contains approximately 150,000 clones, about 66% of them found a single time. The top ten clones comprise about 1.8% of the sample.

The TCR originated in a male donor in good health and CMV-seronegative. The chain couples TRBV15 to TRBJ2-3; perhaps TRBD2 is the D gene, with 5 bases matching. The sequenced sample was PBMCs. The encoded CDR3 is CATSRRAVDTDTQYF. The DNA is TGTGCCACCAGCAGAAGAGCGGTCGACACAGATACGCAGTATTTT. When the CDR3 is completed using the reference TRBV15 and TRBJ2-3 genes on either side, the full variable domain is DAMVIQNPRYQVTQFGKPVTLSCSQTLNHNVMYWYQQKSSQAPKLLFHYYDKDFNNEADTPDNFQSRRPNTSFCFLDIRSPGLGDTAMYLCATSRRAVDTDTQYFGPGTRLTVL.